This T cell receptor beta chain emerged from a study of T cell changes during pregnancy in multiple sclerosis. CDR1 and CDR2 from the germline V gene are SNHLY and FYNNEI. Trimming left V 8 bases short and J 1 base short, with 22 bases between. The CDR3 has 17 amino acids. By share, this clone ranks as medium-sized (0.01 to 0.1%). Measured with immunoSEQ multiplex PCR; TCRdb has only the in-frame clones, and not every one. Found here are about 17,000 clones, about four fifths of them singletons; the top ten hold more than 8.5%. The source is a female donor in good health, enrolled as a control in a pregnancy study. This specimen consisted of CD8+ T cells from peripheral blood mononuclear cells, obtained in the second trimester of pregnancy. V usage is TRBV2 and J usage is TRBJ2-3; D call uncertain. CDR3 DNA sequence: TGTGCCAGCTTTGGGCGATTGCCCCACGCTGGCACAGATACGCAGTATTTT. Translating it yields CASFGRLPHAGTDTQYF.